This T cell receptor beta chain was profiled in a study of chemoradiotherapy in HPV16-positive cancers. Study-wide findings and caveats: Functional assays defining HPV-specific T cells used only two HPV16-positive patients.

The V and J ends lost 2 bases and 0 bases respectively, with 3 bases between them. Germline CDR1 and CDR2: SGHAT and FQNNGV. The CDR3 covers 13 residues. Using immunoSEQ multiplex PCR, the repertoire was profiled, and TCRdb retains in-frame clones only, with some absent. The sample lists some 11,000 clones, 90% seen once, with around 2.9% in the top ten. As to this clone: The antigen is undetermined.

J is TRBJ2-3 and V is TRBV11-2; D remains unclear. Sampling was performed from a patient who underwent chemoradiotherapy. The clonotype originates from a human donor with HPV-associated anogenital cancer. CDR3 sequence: CASSLRSTDTQYF. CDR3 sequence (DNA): TGTGCCAGCAGCTTAAGGAGCACAGATACGCAGTATTTT.